Each of the 6 T cell receptor beta chains below was sequenced from the same sample in a study of cytomegalovirus exposure and HLA in healthy donors. The PCR was carried out with 60 Vbeta primers and 13 Jbeta primers. Sequenced by immunoSEQ multiplex PCR; TCRdb stores in-frame clones only, minus some. The sample carries 85,000 to 90,000 clones, about three quarters recorded once. Sequencing was performed on PBMCs. The receptors were sampled from a man younger than 45 in good health and CMV-seropositive.

This sequence joins TRBV10-3 and TRBJ1-3; 11 bases are shared with TRBD1. This CDR3 spans 16 amino acids. V was pared by 2 bases and J by 0 bases, with 0 bases of the junction left unmatched. The V gene's germline CDR1 is ENHRY and CDR2 SYGVKD. CDR3 sequence: CAISEGQGASGNTIYF. CDR3 in DNA: TGTGCCATCAGTGAGGGACAGGGGGCCTCTGGAAACACCATATATTTT.

The V gene is TRBV19, the J gene TRBJ1-6; 10 bases map to TRBD1. The germline V gene has CDR1 LNHDA and CDR2 SQIVND (reference sequence). V shed 5 bases and J 5 bases; nucleotides not matched to a gene: 3. There are 15 residues in the CDR3. CDR3 protein: CASSPGTGDNSPLHF. The CDR3 nucleotides are TGTGCCAGTAGTCCAGGGACAGGGGATAATTCACCCCTCCACTTT.

The chain uses TRBV19 and TRBJ2-3, with 10 bases identical to TRBD2. V was pared by 4 bases and J by 4 bases, with 5 bases of the junction left unmatched. This CDR3 is 15 amino acids long. Germline CDR1 and CDR2: LNHDA and SQIVND (reference sequence). The CDR3 reads CASSTQRGGSDTQYF. DNA for the CDR3: TGTGCCAGTAGTACGCAGCGGGGGGGCTCAGATACGCAGTATTTT.

V is TRBV5-1 and J is TRBJ2-5; D is ambiguous. The ends were cut back, 0 bases at V and 1 base at J, with 10 bases in the middle. CDR1 SGHRS and CDR2 YFSETQ come from the germline V gene. This CDR3 is 15 amino acids long. The CDR3 sequence: CASSLASTSQETQYF. For the CDR3, the DNA is TGCGCCAGCAGCTTGGCCTCCACGAGCCAAGAGACCCAGTACTTC.

This clone was seen a few times. The V call is TRBV18, the J call TRBJ2-3; 7 nucleotides match TRBD2. Germline loops: CDR1 KGHSH, CDR2 LQKENI. The CDR3 has 12 residues. The trim removed 5 bases at V and 5 bases at J, leaving 1 base unmatched. Here the CDR3 DNA reads TGTGCCAGCTCAACGGGGGGAGATACGCAGTATTTT. Protein product: CASSTGGDTQYF.

The CDR3 region has the DNA TGTGCCAGCAGCTTAATTGGCCCAGATACGCAGTATTTT. As protein: CASSLIGPDTQYF. The chain employs TRBV7-2 and TRBJ2-3, with D unclear. In germline, CDR1 is SGHTA, CDR2 FQGNSA. With 2 bases removed from V and 4 bases from J, the gap between germline ends came to 7 bases. The CDR3 runs 13 residues.